The entry below gives a single T cell receptor (beta chain) sequence along with its context. Its antigen is undetermined. Every TCR library consumed roughly 3,500 ng of total RNA. Researchers ran eight separate cDNA reactions for each sample. TCRdb reanalyzed the 5' RACE reads, giving one entry per CDR3 protein sequence and no DNA. The repertoire table contains 440,000 or so distinct CDR3 sequences. CDR3 length: 16 residues. The germline gives CDR1 SGHTA, CDR2 FQGNSA. The data were taken from a study of monozygotic twins with inflammatory bowel disease. Study-wide findings and caveats: The authors found no support for a single strong IBD-associated signal or clonotype. IBD patients displayed reduced TCRbeta diversity (inverse Simpson) when set against healthy co-twins.

The sequencing sample was made of blood. The receptor's source is a human donor with ulcerative colitis or Crohn's disease, or a healthy co-twin of an affected twin (not recorded which). This chain connects TRBV7-2 to TRBJ1-1. CDR3 residues: CASSLEVPTGGAEAFF.